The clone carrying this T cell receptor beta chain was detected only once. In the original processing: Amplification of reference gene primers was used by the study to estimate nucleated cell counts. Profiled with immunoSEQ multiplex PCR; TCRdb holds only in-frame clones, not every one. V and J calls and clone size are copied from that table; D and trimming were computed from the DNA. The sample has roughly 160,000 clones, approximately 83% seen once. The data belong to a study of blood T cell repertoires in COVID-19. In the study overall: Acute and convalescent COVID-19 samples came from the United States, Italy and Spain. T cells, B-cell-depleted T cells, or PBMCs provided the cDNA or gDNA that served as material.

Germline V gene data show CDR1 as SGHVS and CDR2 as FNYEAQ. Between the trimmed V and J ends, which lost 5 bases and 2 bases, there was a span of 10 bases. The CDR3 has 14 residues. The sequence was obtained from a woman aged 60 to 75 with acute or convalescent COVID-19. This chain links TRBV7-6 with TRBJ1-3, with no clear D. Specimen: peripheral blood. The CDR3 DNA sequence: TGTGCCAGCAGCCCCGACACTCCTGGAAACACCATATATTTT. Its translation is CASSPDTPGNTIYF.